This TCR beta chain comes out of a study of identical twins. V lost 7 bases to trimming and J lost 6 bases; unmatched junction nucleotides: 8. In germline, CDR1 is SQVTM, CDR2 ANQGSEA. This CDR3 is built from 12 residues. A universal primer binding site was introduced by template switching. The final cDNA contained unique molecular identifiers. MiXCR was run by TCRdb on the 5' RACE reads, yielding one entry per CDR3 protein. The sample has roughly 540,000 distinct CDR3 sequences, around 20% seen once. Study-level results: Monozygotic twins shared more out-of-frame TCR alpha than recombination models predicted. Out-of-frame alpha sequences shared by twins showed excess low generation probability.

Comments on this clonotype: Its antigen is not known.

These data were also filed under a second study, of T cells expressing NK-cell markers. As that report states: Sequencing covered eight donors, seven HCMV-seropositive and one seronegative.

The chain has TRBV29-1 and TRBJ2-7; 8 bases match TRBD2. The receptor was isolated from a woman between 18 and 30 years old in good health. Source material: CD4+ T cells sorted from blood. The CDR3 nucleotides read TGCAGCGCTGCGGTGACTAGCGCCGAGCAGTACTTC. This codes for CSAAVTSAEQYF.